This TCR beta chain is drawn from a study of blood T cells in healthy people across ages (dated by TCRdb to about 2015). Regarding the complete study: Template switching captured roughly one uniquely barcoded TCR beta cDNA molecule per two T cells in model experiments. Age-related changes in TCR beta repertoire diversity were measured in the study by deep sequencing normalized with unique cDNA molecular identifiers. Donors were grouped into four age groups: young (average 16 years), middle-aged (about 40), aged (around 60) and long-lived (around 80). Using the same blood draw, the study looked at two additional independent replicas of 1 million unique cDNA reads for two donors, one aged 18 to 30 and the other aged 80 or older. General conclusions and limits of the study: Estimates of total diversity from one million sequenced T cells were regarded as lower bounds and underestimates. As age increased, observed TCR beta diversity per million T cells dropped in a roughly linear way, and a significant reduction was already evident by age about 40. A strong correlation was found between observed TCR beta diversity and the percentage of naive T cells measured by flow cytometry. The long-lived group showed more naive CD4+ T cells, fewer expanded clones and increased TCR diversity than the aged group, suggesting age selection. Donor CMV infection status was unknown, potentially confounding age-related changes in expanded clonotypes. Bulk unsorted PBMC profiling prevented conclusive comparison of naive and antigen-experienced compartments.

Library generation was performed with 5' RACE. Sequenced using an Illumina HiSeq 2500. A second PCR of about 6 to 12 cycles was run with a J-beta primer mix and a sample-barcoded 5' primer. A template-switch 5' adaptor carrying 12 random nucleotides introduced a unique molecular identifier onto each TCR beta cDNA molecule. At least 2.5 million CDR3-containing paired-end reads were obtained from each sample. First-strand cDNA synthesis was performed from all RNA using the Mint cDNA synthesis kit, with priming by a TRBC-specific oligonucleotide. Following uracil-DNA glycosylase treatment, all cDNA underwent a first 18-cycle PCR with the universal primers M1SS and BC2_uni_R. In the source study's methods: For normalization, 1 million high-quality reads were randomly selected from each sample, with every read carrying a distinct molecular identifier. Reads with shared molecular identifiers were discarded instead of being binned into consensus sequences. CDR3 identification, clonotype clustering and error correction used MiTCR with a Q25 quality threshold and the strictest error-elimination algorithm. Lower-bound total TCR beta diversity was estimated with a nonparametric unseen species model using Euler transformation. The public reads were quality trimmed at Q25 with fastp and then assembled into clones with MiXCR by TCRdb, keeping productive beta chains. CDR3 protein sequences are deduplicated, and each keeps its most common genes and DNA. The authors' filters were not applied to this entry. In this sample the table shows 500,000 to 650,000 distinct CDR3 sequences, over 25% of which occur a single time. In total, the top ten clones hold 3.6% of the sample.

The 39 donors, aged about 6 to 100 years, were systemically healthy Caucasian individuals from Russia. Each donor gave 9 to 10 milliliters of peripheral blood, collected into EDTA-treated Vacutainer tubes. Ficoll-Paque density-gradient centrifugation was used to isolate PBMCs, with at least 6 million per sample. Trizol reagent was used to extract total RNA from PBMCs, with at least 6 micrograms per sample. For every donor, flow cytometry on a PBMC aliquot measured the percentage of naive CD45RAhigh/CD27high T cells. Ends trimmed: V by 5 bases, J by 5 bases; bases unmatched to a gene: 10. The CDR3 numbers 16 residues from cysteine through phenylalanine. CDR3 DNA only is kept here, 48 bases in frame from base 1. Comment on this clonotype: Its antigen has not been determined. No base quality values were provided; no much bigger clone lies one nucleotide off.

Separately, the same data were catalogued under a study of T cells of mothers and their children. Drawing on the second study: Nine systemically healthy Caucasian individuals served as donors, namely three mothers together with their six children. cDNA synthesis used all of the extracted RNA, with roughly 1.5 ug of RNA in each 15 ul reaction. In the second PCR, the M1S primer added sample barcodes and 2-4 random nucleotides. Over 10 million TCR beta CDR3 reads came from each mother, compared with around 3 million reads from each child. Thymic selection similarly shapes TCR recombination output in related and unrelated pairs, with minor effect from inherited differences. Normalized repertoire overlap was always slightly but never significantly higher in related than unrelated mother-child pairs. No persistent microchimeric T cell clones were detected, at a sensitivity of approximately 110 clones per million clonotypes. To look for features that set related mother-child pairs apart from unrelated individuals, the researchers ran deep NGS to compare the TCR beta repertoires of mothers and children. On average, the children were roughly 10 +/- 4 years old, while the mothers were about 40 +/- 4 years old. After adapter ligation was performed with NEBNext reagents, the libraries were sequenced on an Illumina HiSeq 2000 with 100+100 nt paired-end reads. To prevent cross-contamination, the mother and child libraries were prepared one month apart and sequenced in separate runs. For each donor, between roughly 450,000 and 2,200,000 distinct TCR beta clonotypes were identified. Naive TCR beta clonotypes were estimated from low-frequency clonotypes matched to each donor's FACS-determined naive share, without sorting.

The sequence joins TRBV12-3 or TRBV12-4 to TRBJ1-5, with 9 junctional bases fitting TRBD1. The receptor comes from a boy younger than 10 in good health. Sequenced: blood. The DNA is as follows: TGTGCCAGCAGTCCCACGGGACAGGGAAAATATCAGCCCCAGCATTTT. This is translated as CASSPTGQGKYQPQHF.